This TCR beta chain came from a study of Graves' ophthalmopathy and Graves' hyperthyroidism. RNA transcripts were the template, and TCR beta CDR3 regions were amplified from them. RT-PCR in the first round used HTBI primers; a second-round multiplex PCR followed. TCRdb reprocessed the multiplex PCR reads via MiXCR and lists one record per CDR3 protein. The data show 500,000 to 800,000 distinct CDR3 sequences, about 40% seen once. Lactation, pregnancy, uncontrolled infections and other autoimmune diseases were all grounds for excluding patients. From fresh peripheral blood, over 9 ml in volume, the PBMCs were obtained. Comments on this clonotype: Its target is unknown.

Notes on the study in general: At around 65% sensitivity and 72% to 75% specificity, the model predicted progression of the ophthalmopathy. Most clonotypes expanded in thyroid above 0.001 frequency were present in blood too.

With 0 bases removed from V and 13 bases from J, the gap between germline ends came to 10 bases. Germline values: CDR1 DFQATT, CDR2 SNEGSKA (reference sequence). The CDR3 extends over 12 amino acids. V usage is TRBV20-1 and J usage is TRBJ1-6, with a weak D call TRBD1 (5 bases). The TCR was taken from an adult man with Graves' ophthalmopathy. The sequencing sample was made of peripheral blood. Here the CDR3 reads CSARDGGYPLHF. The CDR3 DNA sequence: TGCAGTGCTAGAGATGGGGGGTACCCCCTCCACTTT.